These 31 T cell receptor beta chains came from one sample sequenced in a study of blood T cell repertoires in COVID-19. Assay: immunoSEQ multiplex PCR; the TCRdb copy retains only in-frame clones and omits some. The sample consists of tens of thousands of clones, over 65% of them appearing once. The specimen was peripheral blood. Receptors were obtained from a woman between 65 and 79 years old with acute or convalescent COVID-19.

This clone was observed a single time. The J gene is TRBJ2-1, the V gene TRBV7-3, with 12 nucleotides matching TRBD1. The J segment lost 6 bases and the V segment lost 5 bases, leaving 8 bases of the junction unmatched. This CDR3 comprises 16 residues. Germline V gives CDR1 SGHTA, CDR2 FQGTGA. The CDR3 DNA is TGTGCCAGCAGCACTCCGGGACAGGGGGCCCCCAATGAGCAGTTCTTC. It translates to CASSTPGQGAPNEQFF.

This clone was picked up one time. The rearrangement links TRBV4-3 to TRBJ1-5; D possibly corresponds to TRBD1 (5 bases). Germline values: CDR1 LGHNA, CDR2 YSLEER. The CDR3 is 15 residues long. V lost 0 bases, J lost 3 bases, and 9 bases lay in between. The CDR3 DNA sequence: TGCGCCAGCAGCCAAGACACAGGTTTCAATCAGCCCCAGCATTTT. Its translation is CASSQDTGFNQPQHF.

V usage is TRBV6-6 and J usage is TRBJ1-4; TRBD1 aligns across 8 bases. The CDR3 covers 16 residues. The germline CDR1 and CDR2 sequences are MNHNY and SVGAGI (reference sequence). V was pared by 1 base and J by 3 bases, with 4 bases of the junction left unmatched. The DNA for the CDR3 is TGTGCCAGCAGTTACTTCCAGGGGGCGCCTAATGAAAAACTGTTTTTT. It translates to CASSYFQGAPNEKLFF.

The chain couples TRBV6-5 to TRBJ2-3; the match to TRBD2 covers 12 bases. Germline V lookup: CDR1 MNHEY, CDR2 SVGAGI. J was trimmed by 6 bases and V by 6 bases; bases with no gene match: 7. The CDR3 sequence is 15 residues long. CDR3 nucleotide sequence: TGTGCCAGCAGGCGACTAGCGGGAGCGTCGGATACGCAGTATTTT. This encodes CASRRLAGASDTQYF.

V gene TRBV11-2 combines with J gene TRBJ2-5; D might be TRBD2 (6 bases). V lost 5 bases to trimming and J lost 4 bases, with 14 bases between them. Germline V lookup: CDR1 SGHAT, CDR2 FQNNGV. The CDR3 spans 14 residues. The CDR3 spells CASSPGTLRETQYF. The CDR3 nucleotides are TGTGCCAGCAGCCCCGGGACTCTCCGAGAGACCCAGTACTTC.

This chain connects TRBV6-5 to TRBJ2-1, with 9 nucleotides matching TRBD2. Per germline, CDR1 MNHEY and CDR2 SVGAGI. The CDR3 is made up of 14 amino acids. Germline trimming cut 6 bases from V and 6 bases from J; bases unmatched to any gene: 6. CDR3 region: CASRRLAEGNEQFF. The CDR3 DNA sequence: TGTGCCAGCAGAAGACTAGCGGAAGGCAATGAGCAGTTCTTC.

The chain has TRBV6-5 and TRBJ2-7; D is perhaps TRBD2 (5 bases). The ends were cut back, 5 bases at V and 4 bases at J, with 12 bases in the middle. CDR1 is MNHEY and CDR2 is SVGAGI in the germline V gene. CDR3 length equals 13 residues. As DNA, the CDR3 is TGTGCCAGCAGTATCACTCGGGGATACGAGCAGTACTTC. It encodes CASSITRGYEQYF.

The chain has TRBV3-1 (or the pseudogene TRBV3-2) and TRBJ1-3; TRBD1 agrees at 8 bases. The CDR3 is 16 residues long. V gave up 4 bases and J gave up 2 bases; unmatched junction bases: 7. Germline CDR1 reads LGHDT; CDR2 reads YNNKEL (reference sequence). The CDR3 coding sequence is TGTGCCAGCAGCCTGATAGCAGGGGGCCCTGGAAACACCATATATTTT. This encodes CASSLIAGGPGNTIYF.

V is TRBV10-3 and J is TRBJ2-3, with TRBD2 as a possible D gene (6 bases). Trimming took off 6 bases at V and 5 bases at J, with 18 bases between the two ends. From germline, CDR1 is ENHRY and CDR2 SYGVKD. This CDR3 spans 15 amino acids. In nucleotides, the CDR3 is TGTGCCATCAGCCCCGGGACTCTGAAAGGAGATACGCAGTATTTT. It encodes CAISPGTLKGDTQYF.

The chain uses TRBV3-1 (or the pseudogene TRBV3-2) and TRBJ2-7; 8 bases are shared with TRBD2. CDR3 size: 14 residues. CDR1 LGHDT and CDR2 YNNKEL come from the germline V gene (reference sequence). The ends lost 5 bases at V and 7 bases at J; junction bases unmatched: 10. CDR3 region: CASSASGSVGEQYF. Written as DNA, the CDR3 is TGTGCCAGCAGCGCAAGCGGGAGTGTCGGGGAGCAGTACTTC.

This rearrangement joins TRBV19 to TRBJ2-6, with 9 bases aligning to TRBD1. The CDR3 is 16 residues long. Germline CDR1 reads LNHDA; CDR2 reads SQIVND (reference sequence). The trim removed 5 bases at V and 0 bases at J, leaving 2 bases unmatched. CDR3 region: CASSAGQGSGANVLTF. The CDR3 DNA reads as TGTGCCAGTAGTGCGGGACAGGGCTCTGGGGCCAACGTCCTGACTTTC.

This rearrangement joins TRBV9 to TRBJ2-1; D unclear. Trimming shortened V by 0 bases and J by 0 bases, and 10 bases separated the two germline ends. CDR3 length equals 16 residues. Germline CDR1 SGDLS, CDR2 YYNGEE. In DNA, the CDR3 is TGTGCCAGCAGCGTAGAACTTCGAAGCTCCTACAATGAGCAGTTCTTC. It translates to CASSVELRSSYNEQFF.

The J gene is TRBJ1-5, the V gene TRBV7-8; D gene ambiguous. The CDR3 extends over 16 amino acids. CDR1 SGHVS and CDR2 FQNEAQ come from the germline V gene. Trimming shortened V by 5 bases and J by 0 bases, and 14 bases separated the two germline ends. CDR3 residues: CASSPPGRNSNQPQHF. As DNA, the CDR3 is TGTGCCAGCAGCCCCCCGGGGAGGAATAGCAATCAGCCCCAGCATTTT.

This clone showed up just a few times. The chain links TRBV27 to TRBJ1-2; D may be TRBD1 (5 bases). V was pared by 4 bases and J by 8 bases, with 17 bases between. Per the germline V gene, CDR1 is MNHEY and CDR2 is SMNVEV (reference sequence). The CDR3 consists of 14 residues. CDR3 DNA: TGTGCCAGCAGTTCCCCGACCAGGGAAAGGGGCTACACCTTC. Protein sequence: CASSSPTRERGYTF.

This chain uses TRBV11-2 with TRBJ2-2, with 10 positions matching TRBD1. CDR1 and CDR2 (germline): SGHAT, FQNNGV. The length of the CDR3 is 16 residues. V shed 1 base and J 5 bases; nucleotides not matched to a gene: 4. CDR3 coding DNA: TGTGCCAGCAGCTTAGTGCGGACAGGGGGAACCGGGGAGCTGTTTTTT. Protein: CASSLVRTGGTGELFF. Together with reference TRBV11-2 and TRBJ2-2, the CDR3 gives the full variable domain: EAGVAQSPRYKIIEKRQSVAFWCNPISGHATLYWYQQILGQGPKLLIQFQNNGVVDDSQLPKDRFSAERLKGVDSTLKIQPAKLEDSAVYLCASSLVRTGGTGELFFGEGSRLTVL.

CDR3 nucleotides: TGTGCCAGCAGGGGGGACAGGGTTCGGCCAAGCTATGGCTACACCTTC. Translated, it gives CASRGDRVRPSYGYTF. The rearrangement uses TRBV28 and TRBJ1-2; 9 nucleotides line up with TRBD1. Per the germline V gene, CDR1 is MDHEN and CDR2 is SYDVKM. Germline trimming cut 6 bases from V and 4 bases from J; bases unmatched to any gene: 12. There are 16 residues in the CDR3.

A few counts support this clone. The chain has TRBV9 and TRBJ2-7; 7 bases align to TRBD2. There are 13 residues in the CDR3. The J segment lost 5 bases and the V segment lost 4 bases, leaving 6 bases of the junction unmatched. Per germline, CDR1 SGDLS and CDR2 YYNGEE. The CDR3 reads CASSTGGGHEQYF. The DNA for the CDR3 is TGTGCCAGCAGCACTGGGGGAGGGCACGAGCAGTACTTC.

The chain joins TRBV7-2 to TRBJ1-6; D unclear. The V and J ends lost 2 bases and 7 bases respectively, with 6 bases between them. Germline V CDR1 and CDR2: SGHTA, FQGNSA. The CDR3 contains 13 residues. CDR3 DNA: TGTGCCAGCAGCTTACAGGCGAATTCACCCCTCCACTTT. It yields the protein CASSLQANSPLHF.

This sequence joins TRBV19 and TRBJ1-4; D gene unclear. V dropped 3 bases and J dropped 8 bases, with 10 bases sitting between them. The CDR3 is 13 residues long. CDR1 is LNHDA, CDR2 SQIVND, per germline (reference sequence). The CDR3 loop is CASSMSRREKLFF. CDR3 bases: TGTGCCAGTAGTATGTCCCGGAGGGAAAAACTGTTTTTT.

J is TRBJ2-5 and V is TRBV28; D unresolved. This CDR3 has 15 residues. The germline V gene has CDR1 MDHEN and CDR2 SYDVKM. Deletions cut 6 bases from V and 2 bases from J, with 16 bases between. CDR3 in amino acids: CASSHLGPLQETQYF. The CDR3 DNA is TGTGCCAGCAGCCACCTAGGCCCTCTACAAGAGACCCAGTACTTC.

The CDR3, as DNA: TGTGCCACCCCGGACAGGGGACGCCCTGGCTATGGCTACACCTTC. Encoded protein: CATPDRGRPGYGYTF. V and J are TRBV7-2 and TRBJ1-2, with 9 bases identical to TRBD1. Germline V lookup: CDR1 SGHTA, CDR2 FQGNSA. Trimming removed 10 bases from V and 4 bases from J; junction bases left unmatched: 13. CDR3 length: 15 amino acids. Drawing the rest from reference TRBV7-2 and TRBJ1-2, the complete variable domain is GAGVSQSPSNKVTEKGKDVELRCDPISGHTALYWYRQSLGQGLEFLIYFQGNSAPDKSGLPSDRFSAERTGGSVSTLTIQRTQQEDSAVYLCATPDRGRPGYGYTFGSGTRLTVV.

This chain links TRBV6-5 with TRBJ1-1; 9 bases align to TRBD1. Germline V gene data show CDR1 as MNHEY and CDR2 as SVGAGI. J lost 10 bases, V lost 6 bases, and 15 bases had no gene match. CDR3 size: 15 residues. CDR3 residues: CASSLTSRTGEGAFF. CDR3 coding DNA: TGTGCCAGCAGCCTTACTTCTCGGACAGGGGAGGGAGCTTTCTTT.

The gene calls are TRBV5-4 and TRBJ1-1, with TRBD1 matching over 10 bases. The length of the CDR3 is 15 residues. The V and J ends lost 4 bases and 1 base, in that order; junction bases with no gene match: 4. Germline CDR1 SGHNT, CDR2 YYREEE (reference sequence). Here the CDR3 reads CASSPGQGGNTEAFF. The CDR3 nucleotides are TGTGCCAGCAGCCCAGGACAGGGGGGGAACACTGAAGCTTTCTTT.

This clone was seen a handful of times. The chain uses TRBV21-1 and TRBJ2-1; the DNA was not compared with TRBD2, the D call given in the table. TRBV21-1 is a pseudogene segment. The CDR3 covers 17 residues. The CDR3 sequence: CASSLPSKRGFNNEQFF. As DNA, the CDR3 is TGTGCCAGCAGCTTACCTTCCAAGCGGGGCTTCAACAATGAGCAGTTCTTC.

In DNA, the CDR3 is TGTGCCATCAGTGGCACAGCGGCTAACCACGAGCAGTACTTC. Translated, it gives CAISGTAANHEQYF. The gene calls are TRBV10-3 and TRBJ2-7, with D perhaps matching TRBD2 (5 bases). The V end was cut by 4 bases, the J end by 5 bases, with 15 bases between. Per germline, CDR1 ENHRY and CDR2 SYGVKD. The CDR3 consists of 14 residues.

This clone appeared many times. This rearrangement joins TRBV15 to TRBJ1-1; D remains unclear. This CDR3 has 15 amino acids. With 2 bases removed from V and 0 bases from J, the gap between germline ends came to 10 bases. Germline CDR1 is LNHNV and CDR2 is YYDKDF (reference sequence). The CDR3 region has the DNA TGTGCCACCAGCAGATCTGTAGCTTTGAACACTGAAGCTTTCTTT. It yields the protein CATSRSVALNTEAFF.

The V and J genes are TRBV5-4 and TRBJ1-1, with TRBD1 matching 11 bases. After removal of 4 bases from V and 4 bases from J, the junction contained 6 bases not matched to a gene. The CDR3 contains 15 residues. Germline CDR1 is SGHNT and CDR2 is YYREEE (reference sequence). This CDR3 is CASSATGTGGTEAFF. The CDR3 DNA is TGTGCCAGCAGCGCAACCGGGACAGGGGGCACTGAAGCTTTCTTT. The full variable domain, with the rest looked up from reference TRBV5-4 and TRBJ1-1, is ETGVTQSPTHLIKTRGQQVTLRCSSQSGHNTVSWYQQALGQGPQFIFQYYREEENGRGNFPPRFSGLQFPNYSSELNVNALELDDSALYLCASSATGTGGTEAFFGQGTRLTVV.

The V call is TRBV25-1, the J call TRBJ2-2; D may be TRBD1 (5 bases). Trimming left V 5 bases short and J 6 bases short, with 10 bases between. The CDR3 is made up of 13 amino acids. The germline CDR1 and CDR2 sequences are MGHDK and SYGVNS. The DNA of the CDR3 is TGTGCCAGCAGTAATGACAGTCCCGGGGAGCTGTTTTTT. It codes for CASSNDSPGELFF.

This clone was counted between two and nine times. The gene calls are TRBV27 and TRBJ1-2, with D possibly being TRBD1 (5 bases). Germline CDR1 and CDR2: MNHEY and SMNVEV (reference sequence). Trimming took 8 bases from V and 4 from J, leaving 14 bases between them. This CDR3 spans 13 amino acids. In DNA, the CDR3 is TGTGCCAGCTCTCTGGGGGGGGTCTATGGCTACACCTTC. This sequence encodes CASSLGGVYGYTF.

The J gene is TRBJ1-1, the V gene TRBV7-2; 10 nucleotides match TRBD1. In germline, CDR1 is SGHTA, CDR2 FQGNSA. This CDR3 has 13 residues. The V gene end was trimmed by 4 bases and the J gene end by 7 bases; junction bases not matched to a gene: 3. CDR3 coding DNA: TGTGCCAGCAGCTCAGGGGACAGGGGTGAAGCTTTCTTT. Its translation is CASSSGDRGEAFF.

The chain recombines TRBV6-5 with TRBJ2-5; 7 nucleotides line up with TRBD1. After removal of 4 bases from V and 4 bases from J, the junction contained 9 bases not matched to a gene. CDR3 length: 15 residues. Germline V gene data show CDR1 as MNHEY and CDR2 as SVGAGI. The CDR3: CASSSLRGGPETQYF. The CDR3 DNA is TGTGCCAGCAGTTCCCTAAGAGGGGGCCCAGAGACCCAGTACTTC.